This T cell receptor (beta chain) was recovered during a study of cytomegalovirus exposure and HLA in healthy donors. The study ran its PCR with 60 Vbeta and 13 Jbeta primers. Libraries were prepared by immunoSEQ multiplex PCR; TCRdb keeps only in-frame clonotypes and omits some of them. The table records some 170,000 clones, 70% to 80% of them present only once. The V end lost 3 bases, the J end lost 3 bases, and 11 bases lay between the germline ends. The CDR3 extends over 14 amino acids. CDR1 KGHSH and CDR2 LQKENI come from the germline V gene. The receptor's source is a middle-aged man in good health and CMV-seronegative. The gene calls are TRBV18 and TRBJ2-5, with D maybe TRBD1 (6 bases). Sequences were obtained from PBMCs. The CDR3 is CASSPFQGKETQYF. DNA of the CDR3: TGTGCCAGCTCACCTTTCCAGGGGAAAGAGACCCAGTACTTC.